A selection of T cell receptor beta chains follows, all from one sample in a study of CD8 T cells in ankylosing spondylitis. MiXCR was run by TCRdb on the 5' RACE reads, yielding one entry per CDR3 protein. The table lists approximately 300,000 distinct CDR3 sequences, 6.5% to 10% of them singletons, with about 14% in the top ten. The sequencing input was blood, either unsorted or a sorted T cell fraction (not recorded which). All receptors derive from a male donor with ankylosing spondylitis. Both conserved end residues are part of each CDR3. A D gene is named only where the DNA matches it firmly. A clone size is listed for some rows: how often the clone was seen (once, few, many), or a class if it is expanded.

D	size	V	J	DNA	CDR3
TRBD2	NA	TRBV20-1	TRBJ2-1	TGCAGTGCTTTTTCCGGGTCGGGAGGACTATACAATGAGCAGTTCTTC	CSAFSGSGGLYNEQFF
TRBD2	many	TRBV12-3/TRBV12-4	TRBJ2-1	TGTGCCAGCAGCCCTACTAGCGGGAGGGCCTTTACCTACAATGAGCAGTTCTTC	CASSPTSGRAFTYNEQFF
NA	many	TRBV7-3	TRBJ1-6	TGTGCCAGCAGCTTAGGAAAGTATTCACCCCTCCACTTT	CASSLGKYSPLHF
NA	NA	TRBV7-8	TRBJ2-3	TGTGCCAGCAGCCGATACCGTGGAGGGGATACGCTGTATTTT	CASSRYRGGDTLYF
NA	NA	TRBV2	TRBJ2-7	TGTGCCAGCCAAGACATGGGGCTATCCTACGAGCAGTACTTC	CASQDMGLSYEQYF
NA	NA	TRBV20-1	TRBJ1-1	TGCAGTGCCCAGTCGGGCAACTTGAACACTGAAGCTTTCTTT	CSAQSGNLNTEAFF
NA	NA	TRBV11-1	TRBJ2-7	TGTGCCAGCAGCTTAACGGGGGCTAGGGCCTACGAGCAGTACTTC	CASSLTGARAYEQYF
TRBD2	NA	TRBV4-2	TRBJ2-6	TGTGCCAGCAGCCAAGATCGGGCGGGGGGGACGTCGAGCTCTGGGGCCAACGTCCTGACTTTC	CASSQDRAGGTSSSGANVLTF
NA	few	TRBV15	TRBJ2-2	TGTGCCACCAGCATCGGCGCAATGAACACCGGGGAGCTGTTTTTT	CATSIGAMNTGELFF
TRBD2	NA	TRBV25-1	TRBJ2-1	TGTGCCAGCGCGTCTGCGGGAGGAATCTCCTACAATGAGCAGTTCTTC	CASASAGGISYNEQFF
NA	many	TRBV27	TRBJ2-7	TGTGCCAGCAGCCCGGGGGCGGCTCCCTACGAGCAGTACTTC	CASSPGAAPYEQYF
TRBD2	few	TRBV7-7	TRBJ2-2	TGTGCCAGCAGCCCCAGAGGAGCGGGAGTGGCCACCGGGGAGCTGTTTTTT	CASSPRGAGVATGELFF
TRBD1	NA	TRBV4-1	TRBJ2-7	TGCGCCAGCAGCCAAGACTCCAGGGGGCTGTACGAGCAGTACTTC	CASSQDSRGLYEQYF
NA	few	TRBV18	TRBJ1-4	TGTGCCAGCTCACCGGGACAACGGGAAAAACTGTTTTTT	CASSPGQREKLFF
TRBD1	many	TRBV13	TRBJ2-7	TGTGCCAGCAGCCCCCGGCCAGGACAGGCACTCTACGAGCAGTACTTC	CASSPRPGQALYEQYF
TRBD2	NA	TRBV6-2/TRBV6-3	TRBJ2-1	TGTGCCAGCAGCACACTAGCGGGAGGGGGGAGTGAGCAGTTCTTC	CASSTLAGGGSEQFF
TRBD1	many	TRBV29-1	TRBJ2-7	TGCAGCGTTGTTCTACAGGGGAGCTCCTACGAGCAGTACTTC	CSVVLQGSSYEQYF
TRBD1	NA	TRBV6-1	TRBJ2-7	TGTGCCAGCAGTAGAAGGGACAGGGATGAGCAGTACTTC	CASSRRDRDEQYF
NA	NA	TRBV20-1	TRBJ2-7	TGCAGTGCCCGTCCTTCAGAATACGAGCAGTACTTC	CSARPSEYEQYF
NA	few	TRBV11-2	TRBJ1-1	TGTGCCAGCAGCCGAGTCCGGGACAACCGAGCTTTCTTT	CASSRVRDNRAFF
TRBD2	NA	TRBV28	TRBJ2-1	TGTGCCAGCAGTTTACCACTCCTAGCGGTGAGCTCCTACAATGAGCAGTTCTTC	CASSLPLLAVSSYNEQFF
NA	few	TRBV3-1	TRBJ2-1	TGTGCCAGCAGCCAGGGGACCGTCAATGAGCAGTTCTTC	CASSQGTVNEQFF
TRBD2	NA	TRBV7-3	TRBJ2-1	TGTGCCAGCAGTCAGACTAGCGGGAGGGCCCAGAATGAGCAGTTCTTC	CASSQTSGRAQNEQFF
NA	NA	TRBV5-5	TRBJ2-4	TGTGCCAGCAGCTTGGGTGATCCCAAAAACATTCAGTACTTC	CASSLGDPKNIQYF
NA	few	TRBV20-1	TRBJ2-1	TGCAGTGCTTCAGGGAATGAGGAGCAGTTCTTC	CSASGNEEQFF
NA	NA	TRBV7-8	TRBJ2-3	TGTGCCAGCAGCTTAGTGCGCAGGGCCACAGATACGCAGTATTTT	CASSLVRRATDTQYF
TRBD1	few	TRBV5-1	TRBJ2-3	TGCGCCAGCAGCGTCGACTCCGGGACAGGGGTTACAGATACGCAGTATTTT	CASSVDSGTGVTDTQYF
NA	few	TRBV27	TRBJ2-3	TGTGCCAGCAGCACCACCCGCTGGGATACGCAGTATTTT	CASSTTRWDTQYF
NA	NA	TRBV7-9	TRBJ1-1	TGTGCCAGCAGCACAACGACAGGGAACACTGAAGCTTTCTTT	CASSTTTGNTEAFF
TRBD1	NA	TRBV14	TRBJ2-6	TGTGCCAGCAGCCGTGCGGACAGGGGGAAATCTCCTGGTCGACGGAGCTCTGGGGCCAACGTCCTGACTTTC	CASSRADRGKSPGRRSSGANVLTF
NA	many	TRBV27	TRBJ1-1	TGTGCCAGCAGAGACGGGGCGAACACTGAAGCTTTCTTT	CASRDGANTEAFF
NA	many	TRBV6-5	TRBJ2-1	TGTGCCAGCAGTTACCGTCATACCAACCCGGGTAATGAGCAGTTCTTC	CASSYRHTNPGNEQFF
NA	few	TRBV12-3/TRBV12-4	TRBJ2-3	TGTGCCAGCAGTTTCATGCTTTCCACAGATACGCAGTATTTT	CASSFMLSTDTQYF
NA	few	TRBV7-2	TRBJ1-6	TGTGCCAGCAGCTCCCGAGACCCTAATAATTCACCCCTCCACTTT	CASSSRDPNNSPLHF
NA	few	TRBV12-3/TRBV12-4	TRBJ2-4	TGTGCCAGCAGTTTAGCCGCGTGGCCCACCCCCGAAAACATTCAGTACTTC	CASSLAAWPTPENIQYF
NA	few	TRBV28	TRBJ2-3	TGTGCCAGCAGTTTGGGTTATACGCAGTATTTT	CASSLGYTQYF
NA	few	TRBV10-2	TRBJ2-1	TGCGCCAGCAGTGAGTCGTGGGCGGGAAGTCCCTACAATGAGCAGTTCTTC	CASSESWAGSPYNEQFF
TRBD2	NA	TRBV4-2	TRBJ2-1	TGTGCCAGCAGCCAAGAGGCGGGGGTCTCCTACAATGAGCAGTTCTTC	CASSQEAGVSYNEQFF
TRBD1	many	TRBV2	TRBJ1-3	TGTGCCAGCAGCCAACAGGGGGGATCTGGAAACACCATATATTTT	CASSQQGGSGNTIYF
NA	few	TRBV12-3/TRBV12-4	TRBJ2-1	TGTGCCAGCAGTCATCAGGGAAATGAGCAGTTCTTC	CASSHQGNEQFF
NA	few	TRBV20-1	TRBJ2-7	TGCAGTGCCCCCAGGGACAGCCGGGGGGACGAGCAGTACTTC	CSAPRDSRGDEQYF
TRBD2	few	TRBV5-6	TRBJ2-5	TGTGCCAGCATCCGAGCGGGAGGGCCAGGAAAGACCCAGTACTTC	CASIRAGGPGKTQYF
NA	many	TRBV2	TRBJ1-4	TGTGCCAGCAGGCGAGGCGCATCTAATGAAAAACTGTTTTTT	CASRRGASNEKLFF
NA	few	TRBV5-1	TRBJ2-1	TGCGCCAGCAGCTTGGTCGGACAGTTCTTTAGAGAGCAGTTCTTC	CASSLVGQFFREQFF
NA	few	TRBV30	TRBJ1-1	TGTGCCTGGCTGAGGGGGGGAGGGACTGAAGCTTTCTTT	CAWLRGGGTEAFF
TRBD2	NA	TRBV18	TRBJ2-1	TGTGCCAGCTCACCACCGCTTGTTACTAGCGGGTCACTTTACAATGAGCAGTTCTTC	CASSPPLVTSGSLYNEQFF
TRBD2	NA	TRBV27	TRBJ2-2	TGTGCCAGCAACCGGCTAGCGGGAGTCACCGGGGAGCTGTTTTTT	CASNRLAGVTGELFF
NA	NA	TRBV12-3/TRBV12-4	TRBJ1-5	TGTGCCAGCAGTCCATCGGTGCGGCCCCAGCATTTT	CASSPSVRPQHF
TRBD2	NA	TRBV29-1	TRBJ2-3	TGCAGTTCAGCGGGGGTAGGGACAGATACGCAGTATTTT	CSSAGVGTDTQYF